This T cell receptor (beta chain) emerged from a study of blood T cell repertoires in COVID-19 (dated by TCRdb to about 2020). Context from the whole study: Samples covering the acute and convalescent phases of COVID-19 were provided by collaborators in the United States, Italy and Spain. The prospective study material was composed of cDNA or gDNA derived from T cells, B-cell-depleted T cells, or PBMCs. Deeply sampled blood TCRbeta repertoires from subjects exposed to, actively infected with, or recovered from COVID-19 were included in the dataset. A freely available public database, intended as a resource for researchers studying the immune response to SARS-CoV-2, is where the repertoires were released. Samples were obtained from the ongoing ImmuneRACE study (first 160 participants) and from about 1,300 subjects provided by 6 global collaborators. Nearly every sample came with metadata listing a de-identified subject ID, COVID-19 status, age in years and sex. Where HLA class I and class II types were available, the types were taken from metadata supplied by the sample provider, not from assay-based typing.

Each collaborating institution followed its own protocols to collect whole blood in K2EDTA tubes. For TCRbeta analysis, collaborator samples were shipped as frozen whole blood, as isolated PBMCs, or as DNA extracted from either sample type. TCRbeta CDR3 regions were amplified from genomic DNA by means of the immunoSEQ Assay, a bias-controlled multiplex PCR. In the paper's pipeline: Within the assay, amplification of reference gene primers was used to estimate how many nucleated cells each sample contained. To quantify the absolute abundance of each unique TCRbeta CDR3 rearrangement, sequence reads were collapsed and filtered. Productive Simpson clonality was computed per sample as the square root of Simpson's diversity index over productive rearrangements. TCRdb limited this immuneACCESS table to in-frame rearrangements with V and J called. A share of clones is missing; checked studies link under half to unresolved V genes, and the rest is unexplained. V and J calls and clone size follow that table, whereas D and trimming were derived from the DNA. The sample table shows 200,000 to 250,000 clones, and about 91% are seen once. Approximately 1.4% of the sample comes from the top ten.

Study-level results and caveats: How much clinical and demographic metadata was included differed by source and by participant, and the metadata was provided uncurated.

On this clone itself: This receptor's antigen is unknown. No per-base quality is available; no much larger clone lies one base away.

This clonotype was obtained from a man of 80 years or more with acute or convalescent COVID-19. Sequencing input: peripheral blood.

The DNA sequence is TGTGCCAGTAGTCCGGGTTTTGGGGGAGGAAGCACAGATACGCAGTATTTT. Translated, this gives CASSPGFGGGSTDTQYF. The chain is encoded by TRBV19 joined to TRBJ2-3, and perhaps TRBD2 as D gene, on 6 matching bases. V is clipped by 5 bases and J by 0 bases, and the sequence between their germline boundaries is 18 bases long. From cysteine to phenylalanine, the CDR3 is 17 amino acids long. Kept here is only the CDR3 DNA, which spans 51 bases and is read in frame from base 1. Based on the germline V gene (reference sequence), the CDR1 and CDR2 sequences are LNHDA and SQIVND. Beyond the CDR3, the reference TRBV19 and TRBJ2-3 genes provide the residues; the full variable domain reads: DGGITQSPKYLFRKEGQNVTLSCEQNLNHDAMYWYRQDPGQGLRLIYYSQIVNDFQKGDIAEGYSVSREKKESFPLTVTSAQKNPTAFYLCASSPGFGGGSTDTQYFGPGTRLTVL.